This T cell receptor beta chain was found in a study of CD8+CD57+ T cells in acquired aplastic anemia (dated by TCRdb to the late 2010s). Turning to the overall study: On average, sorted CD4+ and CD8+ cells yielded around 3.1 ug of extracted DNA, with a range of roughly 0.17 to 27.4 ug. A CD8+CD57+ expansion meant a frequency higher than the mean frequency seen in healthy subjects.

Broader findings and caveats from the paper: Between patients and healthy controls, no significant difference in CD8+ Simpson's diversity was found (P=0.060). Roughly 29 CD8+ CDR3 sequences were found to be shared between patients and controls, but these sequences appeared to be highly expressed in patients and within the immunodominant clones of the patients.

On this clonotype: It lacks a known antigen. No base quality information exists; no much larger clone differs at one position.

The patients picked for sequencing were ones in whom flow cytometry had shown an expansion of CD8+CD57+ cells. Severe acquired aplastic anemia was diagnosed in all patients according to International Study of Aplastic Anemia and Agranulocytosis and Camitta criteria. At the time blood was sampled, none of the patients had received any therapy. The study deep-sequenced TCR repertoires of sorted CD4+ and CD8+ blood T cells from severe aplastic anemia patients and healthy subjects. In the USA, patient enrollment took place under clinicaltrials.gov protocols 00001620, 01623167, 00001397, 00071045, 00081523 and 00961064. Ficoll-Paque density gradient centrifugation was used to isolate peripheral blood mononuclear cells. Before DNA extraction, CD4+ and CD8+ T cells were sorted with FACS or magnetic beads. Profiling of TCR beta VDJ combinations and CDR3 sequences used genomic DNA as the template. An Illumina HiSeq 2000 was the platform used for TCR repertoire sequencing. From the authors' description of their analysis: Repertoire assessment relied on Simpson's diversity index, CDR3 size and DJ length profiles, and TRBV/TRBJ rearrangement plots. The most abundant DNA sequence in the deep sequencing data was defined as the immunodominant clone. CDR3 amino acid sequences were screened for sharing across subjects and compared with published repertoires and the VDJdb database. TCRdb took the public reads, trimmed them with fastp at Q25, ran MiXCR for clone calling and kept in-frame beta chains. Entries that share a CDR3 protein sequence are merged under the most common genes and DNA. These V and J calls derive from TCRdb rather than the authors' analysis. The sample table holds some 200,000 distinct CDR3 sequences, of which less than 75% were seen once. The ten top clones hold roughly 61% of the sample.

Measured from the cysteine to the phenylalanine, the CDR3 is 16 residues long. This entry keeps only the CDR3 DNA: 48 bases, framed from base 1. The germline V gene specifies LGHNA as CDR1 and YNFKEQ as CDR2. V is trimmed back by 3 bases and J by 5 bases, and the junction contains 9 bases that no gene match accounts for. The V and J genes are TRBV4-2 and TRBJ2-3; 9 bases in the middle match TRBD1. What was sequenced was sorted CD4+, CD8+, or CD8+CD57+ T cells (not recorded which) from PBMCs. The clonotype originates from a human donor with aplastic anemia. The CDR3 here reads CASSQGNRGPGDTQYF. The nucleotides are TGTGCCAGCAGCCAGGGGAACAGGGGGCCGGGAGATACGCAGTATTTT.